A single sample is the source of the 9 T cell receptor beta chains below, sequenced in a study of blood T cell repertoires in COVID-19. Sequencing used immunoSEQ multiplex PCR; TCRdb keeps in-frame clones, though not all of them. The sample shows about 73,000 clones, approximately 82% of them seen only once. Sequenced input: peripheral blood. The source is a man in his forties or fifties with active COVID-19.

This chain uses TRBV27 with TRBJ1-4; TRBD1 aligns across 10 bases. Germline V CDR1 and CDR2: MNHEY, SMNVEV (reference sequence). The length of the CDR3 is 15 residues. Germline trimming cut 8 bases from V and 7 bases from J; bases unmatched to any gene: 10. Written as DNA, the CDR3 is TGTGCCAGCGCGGACAGGGGGGTTTCGGGTGAAAAACTGTTTTTT. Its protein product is CASADRGVSGEKLFF.

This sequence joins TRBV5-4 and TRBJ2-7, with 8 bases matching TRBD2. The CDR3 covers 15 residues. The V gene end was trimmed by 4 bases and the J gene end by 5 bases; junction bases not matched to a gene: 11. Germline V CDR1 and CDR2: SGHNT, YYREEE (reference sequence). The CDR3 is CASSPRFSGGDEQYF. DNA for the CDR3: TGTGCCAGCAGCCCCCGTTTTTCCGGGGGGGACGAGCAGTACTTC.

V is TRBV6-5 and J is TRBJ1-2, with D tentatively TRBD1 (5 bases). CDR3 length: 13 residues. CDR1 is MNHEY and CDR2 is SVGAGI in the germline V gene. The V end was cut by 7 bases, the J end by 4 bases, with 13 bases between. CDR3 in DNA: TGTGCCAGCATACAGGAAGACTTCTATGGCTACACCTTC. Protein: CASIQEDFYGYTF.

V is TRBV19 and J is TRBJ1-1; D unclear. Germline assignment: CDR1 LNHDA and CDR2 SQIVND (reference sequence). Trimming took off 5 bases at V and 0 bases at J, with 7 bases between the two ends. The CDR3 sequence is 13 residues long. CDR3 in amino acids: CASSVSVNTEAFF. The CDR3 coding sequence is TGTGCCAGTAGTGTCTCAGTGAACACTGAAGCTTTCTTT.

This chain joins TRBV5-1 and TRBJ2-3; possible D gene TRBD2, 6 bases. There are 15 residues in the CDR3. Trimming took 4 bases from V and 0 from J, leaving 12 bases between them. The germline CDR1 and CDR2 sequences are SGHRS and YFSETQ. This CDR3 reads CASSPRGGSTDTQYF. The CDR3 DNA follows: TGCGCCAGCAGCCCCCGTGGGGGGAGCACAGATACGCAGTATTTT. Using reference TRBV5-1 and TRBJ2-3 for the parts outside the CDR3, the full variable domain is KAGVTQTPRYLIKTRGQQVTLSCSPISGHRSVSWYQQTPGQGLQFLFEYFSETQRNKGNFPGRFSGRQFSNSRSEMNVSTLELGDSALYLCASSPRGGSTDTQYFGPGTRLTVL.

The CDR3 DNA sequence: TGTGCCAGCAGCTTCGGAACTAGGGTGGACACCGGGGAGCTGTTTTTT. It encodes CASSFGTRVDTGELFF. The V and J genes are TRBV5-5 and TRBJ2-2, with D tentatively TRBD2 (5 bases). CDR1 SGHKS and CDR2 YYEKEE come from the germline V gene (reference sequence). CDR3 size: 16 residues. V shed 2 bases and J shed 3 bases, with 14 bases lying between them.

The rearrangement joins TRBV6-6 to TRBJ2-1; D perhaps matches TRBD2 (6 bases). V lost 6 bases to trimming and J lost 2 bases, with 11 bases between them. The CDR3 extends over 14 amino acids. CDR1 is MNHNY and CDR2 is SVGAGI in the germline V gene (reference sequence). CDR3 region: CASRVADTYNEQFF. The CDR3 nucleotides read TGTGCCAGCAGGGTAGCGGATACCTACAATGAGCAGTTCTTC.

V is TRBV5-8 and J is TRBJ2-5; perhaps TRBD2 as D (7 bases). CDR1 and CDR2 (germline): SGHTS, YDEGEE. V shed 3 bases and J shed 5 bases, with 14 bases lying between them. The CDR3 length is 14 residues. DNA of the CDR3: TGTGCCAGCAGCTCGGGGGGCGGGTCGGAGACCCAGTACTTC. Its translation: CASSSGGGSETQYF.

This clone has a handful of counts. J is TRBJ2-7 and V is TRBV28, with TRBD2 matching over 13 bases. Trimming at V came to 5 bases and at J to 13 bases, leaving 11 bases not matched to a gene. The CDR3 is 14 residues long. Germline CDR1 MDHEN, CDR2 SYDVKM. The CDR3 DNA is TGTGCCAGCAGTACCGGACTAGCGGGAGAACGCGGCTACTTC. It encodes CASSTGLAGERGYF.